A single sample is the source of the 15 T cell receptor beta chains below, sequenced in a study of cytomegalovirus exposure and HLA in healthy donors. Primers included in the PCR were 60 Vbeta and 13 Jbeta primers. Method: immunoSEQ multiplex PCR; TCRdb's copy keeps in-frame clones and lacks some. The sample consists of approximately 290,000 clones, 80% of them appearing once. The sample was PBMCs. These receptors all stem from a girl aged 2 to 10 in good health and CMV-seronegative.

A few counts support this clone. The V and J genes are TRBV4-1 and TRBJ1-4; D unresolved. CDR1 and CDR2 from the germline V gene are MGHRA and YSYEKL. There are 15 residues in the CDR3. The germline V and J ends were trimmed by 1 base and 4 bases, with 10 bases remaining between them. This CDR3 is CASSQARSINEKLFF. The CDR3, as DNA: TGCGCCAGCAGCCAAGCGAGGAGCATTAATGAAAAACTGTTTTTT.

V usage is TRBV15 and J usage is TRBJ1-1, with D tentatively TRBD1 (6 bases). CDR3 size: 15 residues. V lost 3 bases to trimming and J lost 4 bases, with 15 bases between them. Looked up from germline, CDR1 is LNHNV and CDR2 is YYDKDF (reference sequence). The CDR3, as DNA: TGTGCCACCAGCAGGGGGGGGGCCCAGAGCACTGAAGCTTTCTTT. This encodes CATSRGGAQSTEAFF.

The J gene is TRBJ1-2, the V gene TRBV14, with D perhaps matching TRBD1 (5 bases). The V end lost 1 base, the J end lost 3 bases, and 6 bases lay between the germline ends. The CDR3 is 13 residues long. Germline V gene data show CDR1 as SGHDN and CDR2 as FVKESK. The CDR3 DNA is TGTGCCAGCAGCCAAGTCAGGGACTATGGCTACACCTTC. This codes for CASSQVRDYGYTF. The complete variable domain, with remaining parts taken from reference TRBV14 and TRBJ1-2, reads EAGVTQFPSHSVIEKGQTVTLRCDPISGHDNLYWYRRVMGKEIKFLLHFVKESKQDESGMPNNRFLAERTGGTYSTLKVQPAELEDSGVYFCASSQVRDYGYTFGSGTRLTVV.

The chain uses TRBV6-1 and TRBJ1-6, with TRBD1 matching 8 bases. Trimming removed 2 bases from V and 5 bases from J; junction bases left unmatched: 11. Germline loops: CDR1 MNHNS, CDR2 SASEGT. The CDR3 has 18 amino acids. The CDR3 loop is CASSEYPAQGGDNSPLHF. CDR3 sequence (DNA): TGTGCCAGCAGTGAATATCCCGCACAGGGGGGAGATAATTCACCCCTCCACTTT.

The chain uses TRBV7-9 and TRBJ2-7; TRBD1 matches 7 bases. The CDR3 covers 18 residues. Germline loops: CDR1 SEHNR, CDR2 FQNEAQ (reference sequence). V lost 2 bases to trimming and J lost 4 bases; unmatched junction nucleotides: 17. CDR3 sequence reads: CASSLRSWGSTGHYEQYF. The CDR3 coding sequence is TGTGCCAGCAGCTTAAGAAGTTGGGGGTCGACAGGGCATTACGAGCAGTACTTC. Drawing the rest from reference TRBV7-9 and TRBJ2-7, the complete variable domain is DTGVSQNPRHKITKRGQNVTFRCDPISEHNRLYWYRQTLGQGPEFLTYFQNEAQLEKSRLLSDRFSAERPKGSFSTLEIQRTEQGDSAMYLCASSLRSWGSTGHYEQYFGPGTRLTVT.

The genes are TRBV20-1 and TRBJ2-7; 7 bases line up with TRBD1. Trimming removed 1 base from V and 10 bases from J; junction bases left unmatched: 1. The CDR3 has 10 amino acids. Germline V gene sequence: CDR1 DFQATT, CDR2 SNEGSKA (reference sequence). The CDR3 sequence: CSARGTGQYF. The CDR3, as DNA: TGCAGTGCTAGAGGGACAGGTCAGTACTTC.

J is TRBJ1-4 and V is TRBV6-1, with 11 bases aligning to TRBD1. Per the germline V gene, CDR1 is MNHNS and CDR2 is SASEGT. The CDR3 is 15 amino acids. The V segment lost 3 bases and the J segment 7 bases; nucleotides outside the gene matches: 4. CDR3 amino acids: CASSEGTGGVEKLFF. DNA of the CDR3: TGTGCCAGCAGTGAGGGGACAGGGGGGGTTGAAAAACTGTTTTTT.

The chain links TRBV28 to TRBJ1-2; perhaps TRBD1 as D (5 bases). CDR1 and CDR2 (germline): MDHEN, SYDVKM. The CDR3 runs 16 residues. V lost 6 bases and J 4 bases, leaving 21 bases between the germline ends. The CDR3 DNA reads as TGTGCCAGCAGCGTGGAGGGGAGGGGACTTACCTATGGCTACACCTTC. Its protein is CASSVEGRGLTYGYTF.

The chain combines TRBV19 with TRBJ2-7, with D perhaps TRBD1 (6 bases). The V end was cut by 6 bases, the J end by 7 bases, with 13 bases between. CDR1 and CDR2 from the germline V gene are LNHDA and SQIVND (reference sequence). The CDR3 extends over 12 amino acids. CDR3 DNA: TGTGCCAGTAGCACAGGGTCGGCAGAGCAGTACTTC. It codes for CASSTGSAEQYF.

This clone occurred a few times. The rearrangement links TRBV5-5 to TRBJ1-2, with 10 bases matching TRBD1. The CDR3 sequence is 16 residues long. The V segment lost 4 bases and the J segment 2 bases; nucleotides outside the gene matches: 8. Germline-derived CDR1 and CDR2 are SGHKS and YYEKEE (reference sequence). The CDR3 DNA follows: TGTGCCAGCAGCCTGGCCCGACAGGGGGCGAACTATGGCTACACCTTC. Encoded protein: CASSLARQGANYGYTF.

The gene calls are TRBV28 and TRBJ1-5, with D hard to call. The germline V gene has CDR1 MDHEN and CDR2 SYDVKM. This CDR3 comprises 14 residues. Trimming removed 6 bases at V and 6 bases at J, with 15 bases between. CDR3 DNA sequence: TGTGCCAGCAGCCACGACATCCGGCGTCAGCCCCAGCATTTT. Translating it yields CASSHDIRRQPQHF.

The gene calls are TRBV18 and TRBJ2-6; TRBD1 matches 7 bases. The CDR3 spans 19 residues. The germline CDR1 and CDR2 sequences are KGHSH and LQKENI. The ends lost 4 bases at V and 0 bases at J; junction bases unmatched: 12. CDR3 sequence (DNA): TGTGCCAGCTCACTAAAGACAGGGAGCGCATACTCTGGGGCCAACGTCCTGACTTTC. Amino acids: CASSLKTGSAYSGANVLTF.

This chain connects TRBV6-1 to TRBJ2-7; 7 nucleotides match TRBD1. The length of the CDR3 is 14 residues. J gave up 3 bases and V 4 bases, and 6 bases lay outside the gene matches. Germline CDR1 is MNHNS and CDR2 is SASEGT. CDR3 in amino acids: CASSGGQRLYEQYF. Written as DNA, the CDR3 is TGTGCCAGCAGTGGGGGACAGAGACTCTACGAGCAGTACTTC.

V and J are TRBV6-6 and TRBJ2-3, with D perhaps matching TRBD2 (5 bases). Germline CDR1 reads MNHNY; CDR2 reads SVGAGI (reference sequence). The V and J ends lost 6 bases and 1 base respectively, with 14 bases between them. CDR3 length: 15 amino acids. CDR3 nucleotides: TGTGCCAGCAGCTTGGACTTGTATGGCACAGATACGCAGTATTTT. Protein sequence: CASSLDLYGTDTQYF.

This clone was seen a single time. The V and J genes are TRBV27 and TRBJ2-7; TRBD1 matches at 7 bases. Germline values: CDR1 MNHEY, CDR2 SMNVEV (reference sequence). V shed 5 bases and J 4 bases; nucleotides not matched to a gene: 8. The CDR3 has 14 residues. The CDR3 sequence: CASSRQGKRYEQYF. The CDR3 DNA follows: TGTGCCAGCAGTAGACAGGGAAAGAGGTACGAGCAGTACTTC.